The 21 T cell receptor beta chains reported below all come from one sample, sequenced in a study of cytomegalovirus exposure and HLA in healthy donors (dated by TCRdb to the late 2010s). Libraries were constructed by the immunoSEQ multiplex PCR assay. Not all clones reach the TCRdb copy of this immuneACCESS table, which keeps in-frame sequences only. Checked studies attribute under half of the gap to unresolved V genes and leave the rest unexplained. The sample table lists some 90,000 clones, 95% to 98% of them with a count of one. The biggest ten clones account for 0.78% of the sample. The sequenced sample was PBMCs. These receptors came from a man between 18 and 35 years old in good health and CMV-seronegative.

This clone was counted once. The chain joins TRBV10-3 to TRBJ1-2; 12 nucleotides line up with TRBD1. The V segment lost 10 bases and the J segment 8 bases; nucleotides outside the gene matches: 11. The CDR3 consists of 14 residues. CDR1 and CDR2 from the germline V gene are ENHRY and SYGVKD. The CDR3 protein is CASYKGQGAGGYTF. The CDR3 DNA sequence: TGTGCCAGCTATAAGGGACAGGGGGCTGGCGGCTACACCTTC.

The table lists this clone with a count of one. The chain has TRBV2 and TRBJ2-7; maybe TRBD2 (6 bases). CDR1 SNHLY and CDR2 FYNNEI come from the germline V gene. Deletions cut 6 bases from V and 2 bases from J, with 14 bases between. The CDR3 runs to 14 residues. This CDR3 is CASRDSGTTYEQYF. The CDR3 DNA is TGTGCCAGCAGAGATAGCGGTACCACCTACGAGCAGTACTTC.

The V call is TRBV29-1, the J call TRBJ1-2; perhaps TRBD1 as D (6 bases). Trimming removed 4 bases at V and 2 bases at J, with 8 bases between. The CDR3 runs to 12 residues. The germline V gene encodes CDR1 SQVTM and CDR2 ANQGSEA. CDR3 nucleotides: TGCAGCGTTGGGGACATAAACTATGGCTACACCTTC. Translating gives CSVGDINYGYTF. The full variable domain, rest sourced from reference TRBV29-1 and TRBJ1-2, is SAVISQKPSRDICQRGTSLTIQCQVDSQVTMMFWYRQQPGQSLTLIATANQGSEATYESGFVIDKFPISRPNLTFSTLTVSNMSPEDSSIYLCSVGDINYGYTFGSGTRLTVV.

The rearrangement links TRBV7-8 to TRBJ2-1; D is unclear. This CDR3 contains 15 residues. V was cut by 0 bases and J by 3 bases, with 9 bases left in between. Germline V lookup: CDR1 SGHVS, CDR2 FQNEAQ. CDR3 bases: TGTGCCAGCAGCTTAGCATCGACTCTCTACAATGAGCAGTTCTTC. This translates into CASSLASTLYNEQFF.

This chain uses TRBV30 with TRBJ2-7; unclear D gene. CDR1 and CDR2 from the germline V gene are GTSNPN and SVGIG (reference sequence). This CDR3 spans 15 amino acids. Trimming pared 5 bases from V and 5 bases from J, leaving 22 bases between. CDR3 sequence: CAWSLETSPKDEQYF. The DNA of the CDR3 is TGTGCCTGGTCCCTCGAGACAAGCCCCAAGGACGAGCAGTACTTC.

Here the CDR3 DNA reads TGTGCCAGCACCATTGCCGGCTATGGCTACACCTTC. It is translated as CASTIAGYGYTF. This chain links TRBV2 with TRBJ1-2; D gene unclear. The CDR3 contains 12 residues. Germline lookup yields CDR1 SNHLY and CDR2 FYNNEI. V dropped 7 bases and J dropped 4 bases, with 10 bases sitting between them.

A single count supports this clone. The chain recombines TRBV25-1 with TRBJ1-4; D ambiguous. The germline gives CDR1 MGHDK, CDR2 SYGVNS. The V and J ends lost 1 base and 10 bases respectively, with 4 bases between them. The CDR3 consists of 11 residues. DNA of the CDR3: TGTGCCAGCAGTGAATCCAGAAAACTGTTTTTT. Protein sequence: CASSESRKLFF.

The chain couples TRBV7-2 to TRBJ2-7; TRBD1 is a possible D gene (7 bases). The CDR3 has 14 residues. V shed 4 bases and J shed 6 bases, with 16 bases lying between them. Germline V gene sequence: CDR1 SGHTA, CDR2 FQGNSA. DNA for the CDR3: TGTGCCAGCAGCTGGTCGGAGGGGGCGGTCGAGCAGTACTTC. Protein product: CASSWSEGAVEQYF.

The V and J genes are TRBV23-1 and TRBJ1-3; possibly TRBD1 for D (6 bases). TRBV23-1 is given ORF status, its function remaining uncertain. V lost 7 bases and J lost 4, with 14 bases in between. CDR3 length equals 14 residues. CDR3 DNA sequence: TGCGCCAGCAAGATACAGGGTGACGGAAACACCATATATTTT. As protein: CASKIQGDGNTIYF.

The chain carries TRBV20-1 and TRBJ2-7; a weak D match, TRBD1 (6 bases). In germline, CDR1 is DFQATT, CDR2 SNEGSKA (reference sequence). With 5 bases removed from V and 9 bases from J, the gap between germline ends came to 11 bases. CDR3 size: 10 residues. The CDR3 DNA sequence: TGCAGTGCTGAACAGGGCTTGCAGTACTTC. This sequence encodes CSAEQGLQYF.

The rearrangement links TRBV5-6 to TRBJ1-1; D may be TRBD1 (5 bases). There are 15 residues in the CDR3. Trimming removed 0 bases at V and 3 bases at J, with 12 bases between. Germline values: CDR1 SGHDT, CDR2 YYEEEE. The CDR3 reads CASSLGGGVDTEAFF. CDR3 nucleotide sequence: TGTGCCAGCAGCTTGGGTGGAGGGGTGGACACTGAAGCTTTCTTT.

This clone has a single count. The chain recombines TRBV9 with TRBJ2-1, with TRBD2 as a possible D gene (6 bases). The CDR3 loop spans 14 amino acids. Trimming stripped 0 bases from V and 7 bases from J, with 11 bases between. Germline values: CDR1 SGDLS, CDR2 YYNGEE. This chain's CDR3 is CASSVAGAINEQFF. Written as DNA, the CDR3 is TGTGCCAGCAGCGTAGCGGGAGCGATAAATGAGCAGTTCTTC. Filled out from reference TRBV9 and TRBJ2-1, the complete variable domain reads DSGVTQTPKHLITATGQRVTLRCSPRSGDLSVYWYQQSLDQGLQFLIQYYNGEERAKGNILERFSAQQFPDLHSELNLSSLELGDSALYFCASSVAGAINEQFFGPGTRLTVL.

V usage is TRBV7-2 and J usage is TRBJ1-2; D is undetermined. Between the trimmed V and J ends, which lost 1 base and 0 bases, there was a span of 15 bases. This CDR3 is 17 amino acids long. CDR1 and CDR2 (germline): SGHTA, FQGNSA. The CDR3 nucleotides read TGTGCCAGCAGCTTAGGGGCAGAAATCGCTACTAACTATGGCTACACCTTC. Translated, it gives CASSLGAEIATNYGYTF.

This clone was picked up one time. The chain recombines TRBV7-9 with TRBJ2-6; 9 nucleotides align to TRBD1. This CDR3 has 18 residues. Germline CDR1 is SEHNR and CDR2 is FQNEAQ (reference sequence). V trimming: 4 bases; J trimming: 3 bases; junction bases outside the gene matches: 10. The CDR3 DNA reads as TGTGCCAGCAGCTCGGGACAGGGTCTAGTATTTGGGGCCAACGTCCTGACTTTC. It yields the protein CASSSGQGLVFGANVLTF.

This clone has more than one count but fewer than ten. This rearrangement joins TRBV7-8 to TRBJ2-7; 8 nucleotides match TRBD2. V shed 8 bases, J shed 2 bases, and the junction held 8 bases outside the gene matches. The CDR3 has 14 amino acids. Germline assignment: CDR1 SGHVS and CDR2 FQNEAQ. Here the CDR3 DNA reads TGTGCCAGCGCGATAGCGGGATTAACCTACGAGCAGTACGTC. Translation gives CASAIAGLTYEQYV.

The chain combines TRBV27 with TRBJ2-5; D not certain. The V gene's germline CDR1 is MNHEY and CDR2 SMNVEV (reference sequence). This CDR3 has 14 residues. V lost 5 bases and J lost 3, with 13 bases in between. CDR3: CASSPLLVKETQYF. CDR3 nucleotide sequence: TGTGCCAGCAGTCCCCTTTTAGTGAAAGAGACCCAGTACTTC.

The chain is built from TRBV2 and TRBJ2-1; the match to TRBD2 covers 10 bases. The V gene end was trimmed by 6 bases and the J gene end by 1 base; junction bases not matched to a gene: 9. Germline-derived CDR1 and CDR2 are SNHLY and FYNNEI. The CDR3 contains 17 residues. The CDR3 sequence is CASRAGTSVGSYNEQFF. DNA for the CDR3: TGTGCCAGCAGAGCCGGGACTAGCGTTGGGTCCTACAATGAGCAGTTCTTC.

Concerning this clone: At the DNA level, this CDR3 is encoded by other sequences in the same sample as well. The CDR3 loop reads CASSHVGQGNYEQYF. CDR3 DNA: TGCGCCAGCAGCCACGTGGGACAGGGGAACTACGAGCAGTACTTC. This sequence joins TRBV4-1 and TRBJ2-7, with 10 bases matching TRBD1. J gave up 3 bases and V 3 bases, and 5 bases lay outside the gene matches. The CDR3 runs to 15 residues. CDR1 and CDR2 (germline): MGHRA, YSYEKL.

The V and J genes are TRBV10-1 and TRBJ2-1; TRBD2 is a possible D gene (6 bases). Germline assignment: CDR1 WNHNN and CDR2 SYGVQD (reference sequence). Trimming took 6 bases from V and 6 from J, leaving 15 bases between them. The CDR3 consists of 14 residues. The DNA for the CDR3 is TGCGCCAGCAGCGCGGGGACCGCTGCCAATGAGCAGTTCTTC. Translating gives CASSAGTAANEQFF.

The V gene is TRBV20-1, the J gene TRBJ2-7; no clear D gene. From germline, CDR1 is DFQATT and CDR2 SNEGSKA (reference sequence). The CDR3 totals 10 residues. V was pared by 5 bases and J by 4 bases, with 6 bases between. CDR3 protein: CSAEEYEQYF. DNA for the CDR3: TGCAGTGCTGAAGAGTACGAGCAGTACTTC.

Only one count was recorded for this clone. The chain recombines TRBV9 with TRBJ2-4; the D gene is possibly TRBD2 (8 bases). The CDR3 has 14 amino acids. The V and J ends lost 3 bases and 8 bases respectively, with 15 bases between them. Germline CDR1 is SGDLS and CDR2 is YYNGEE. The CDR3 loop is CASSAGGTAHIQYF. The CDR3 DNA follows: TGTGCCAGCAGCGCGGGGGGGACAGCCCACATTCAGTACTTC.